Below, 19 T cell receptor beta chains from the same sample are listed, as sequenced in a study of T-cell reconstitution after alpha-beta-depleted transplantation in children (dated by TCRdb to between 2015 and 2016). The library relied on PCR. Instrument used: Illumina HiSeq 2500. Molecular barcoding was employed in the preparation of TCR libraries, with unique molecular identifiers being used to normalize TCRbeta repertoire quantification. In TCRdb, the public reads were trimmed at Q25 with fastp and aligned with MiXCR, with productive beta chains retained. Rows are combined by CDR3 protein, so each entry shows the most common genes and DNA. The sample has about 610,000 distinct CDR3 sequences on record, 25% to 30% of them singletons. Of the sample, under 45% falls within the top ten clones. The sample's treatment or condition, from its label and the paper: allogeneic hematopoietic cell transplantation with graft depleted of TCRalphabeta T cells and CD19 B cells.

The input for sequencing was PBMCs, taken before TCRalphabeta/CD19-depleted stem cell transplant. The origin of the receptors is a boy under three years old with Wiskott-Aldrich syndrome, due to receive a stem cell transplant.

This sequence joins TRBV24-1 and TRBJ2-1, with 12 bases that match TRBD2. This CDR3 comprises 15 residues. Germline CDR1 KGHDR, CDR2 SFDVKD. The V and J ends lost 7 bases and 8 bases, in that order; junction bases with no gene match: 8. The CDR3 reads CATRTTSGRGDEQFF. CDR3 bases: TGTGCCACCAGGACGACTAGCGGGAGAGGGGATGAGCAGTTCTTC.

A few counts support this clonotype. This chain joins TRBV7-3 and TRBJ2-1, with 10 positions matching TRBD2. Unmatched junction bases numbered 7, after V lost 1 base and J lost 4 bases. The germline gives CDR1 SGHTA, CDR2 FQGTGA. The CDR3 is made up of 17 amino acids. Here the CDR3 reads CASSLRILAGEYNEQFF. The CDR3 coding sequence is TGTGCCAGCAGCTTAAGAATCCTAGCGGGAGAATACAATGAGCAGTTCTTC.

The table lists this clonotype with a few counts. DNA for the CDR3: TGTGCCAGCAGGTCTTCCGGGTCCTCGACCAAGCAGTACTTC. This gives the protein CASRSSGSSTKQYF. The V call is TRBV12-3 or TRBV12-4, the J call TRBJ2-7; D uncertain. CDR3 length: 14 amino acids. The V end lost 6 bases, the J end lost 8 bases, and 20 bases lay between the germline ends.

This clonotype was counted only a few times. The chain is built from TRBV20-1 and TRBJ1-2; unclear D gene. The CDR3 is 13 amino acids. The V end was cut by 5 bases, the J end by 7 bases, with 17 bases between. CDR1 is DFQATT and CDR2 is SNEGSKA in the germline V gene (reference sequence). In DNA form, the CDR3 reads TGCAGTGCTCCAGGACTTCGCCACGGTGGCTACACCTTC. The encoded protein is CSAPGLRHGGYTF.

This chain's CDR3 is CASSARRLAGPYEQYF. The CDR3 DNA reads as TGTGCCAGCAGCGCTCGGAGACTAGCGGGTCCCTACGAGCAGTACTTC. The chain employs TRBV5-6 and TRBJ2-7; 10 bases fit TRBD2. Trimming cost V 4 bases and J 2 bases; bases outside gene matches: 9. Germline V gene lookup returns CDR1 SGHDT and CDR2 YYEEEE. This CDR3 is 16 amino acids long.

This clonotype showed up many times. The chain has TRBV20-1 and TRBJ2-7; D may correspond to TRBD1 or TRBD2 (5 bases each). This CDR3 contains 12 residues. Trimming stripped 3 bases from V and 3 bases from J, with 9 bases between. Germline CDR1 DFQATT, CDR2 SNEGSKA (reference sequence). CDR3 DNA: TGCAGTGCTAGCGGGACCGGCTACGAGCAGTACTTC. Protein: CSASGTGYEQYF.

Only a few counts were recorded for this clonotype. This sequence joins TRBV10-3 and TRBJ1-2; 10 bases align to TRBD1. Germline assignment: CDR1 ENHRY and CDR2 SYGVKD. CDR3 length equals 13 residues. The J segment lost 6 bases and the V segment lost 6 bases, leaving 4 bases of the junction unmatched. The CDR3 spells CAISPTGGDGYTF. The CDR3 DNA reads TGTGCCATCAGCCCGACAGGGGGCGATGGCTACACCTTC.

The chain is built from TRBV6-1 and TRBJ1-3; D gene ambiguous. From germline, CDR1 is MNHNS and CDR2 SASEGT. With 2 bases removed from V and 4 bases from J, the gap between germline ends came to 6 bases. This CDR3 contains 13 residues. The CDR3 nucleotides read TGTGCCAGCAGTGAAAAACAGGGAAACACCATATATTTT. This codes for CASSEKQGNTIYF.

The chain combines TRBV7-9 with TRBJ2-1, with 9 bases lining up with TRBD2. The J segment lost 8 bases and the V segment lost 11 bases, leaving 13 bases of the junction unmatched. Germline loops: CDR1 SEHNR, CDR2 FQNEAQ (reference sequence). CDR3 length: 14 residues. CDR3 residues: CAQSTSGLGDEQFF. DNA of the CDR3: TGTGCCCAATCAACTAGCGGGCTTGGGGATGAGCAGTTCTTC.

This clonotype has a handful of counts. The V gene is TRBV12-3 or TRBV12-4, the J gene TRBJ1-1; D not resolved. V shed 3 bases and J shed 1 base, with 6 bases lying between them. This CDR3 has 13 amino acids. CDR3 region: CASSFGQNTEAFF. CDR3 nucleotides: TGTGCCAGCAGTTTCGGGCAGAACACTGAAGCTTTCTTT.

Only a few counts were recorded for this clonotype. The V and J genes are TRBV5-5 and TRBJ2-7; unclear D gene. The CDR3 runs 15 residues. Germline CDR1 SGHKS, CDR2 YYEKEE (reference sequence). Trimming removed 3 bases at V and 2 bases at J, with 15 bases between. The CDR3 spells CASSSTVLGAYEQYF. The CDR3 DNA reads TGTGCCAGCAGCTCGACTGTTTTAGGAGCCTACGAGCAGTACTTC. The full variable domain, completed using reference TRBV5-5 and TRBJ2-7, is DAGVTQSPTHLIKTRGQQVTLRCSPISGHKSVSWYQQVLGQGPQFIFQYYEKEERGRGNFPDRFSARQFPNYSSELNVNALLLGDSALYLCASSSTVLGAYEQYFGPGTRLTVT.

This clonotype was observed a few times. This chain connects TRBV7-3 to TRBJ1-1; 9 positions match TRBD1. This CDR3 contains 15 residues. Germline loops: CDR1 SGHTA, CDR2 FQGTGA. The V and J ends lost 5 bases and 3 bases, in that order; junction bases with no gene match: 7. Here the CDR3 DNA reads TGTGCCAGCAGCACGTCGGGACAGGGCTACACTGAAGCTTTCTTT. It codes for CASSTSGQGYTEAFF.

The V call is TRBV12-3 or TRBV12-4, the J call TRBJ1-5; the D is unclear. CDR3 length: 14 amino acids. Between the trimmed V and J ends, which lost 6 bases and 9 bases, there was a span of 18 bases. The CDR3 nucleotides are TGTGCCAGCAGACTGCTCACGGGTAGTGGGCCCCAGCATTTT. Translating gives CASRLLTGSGPQHF.

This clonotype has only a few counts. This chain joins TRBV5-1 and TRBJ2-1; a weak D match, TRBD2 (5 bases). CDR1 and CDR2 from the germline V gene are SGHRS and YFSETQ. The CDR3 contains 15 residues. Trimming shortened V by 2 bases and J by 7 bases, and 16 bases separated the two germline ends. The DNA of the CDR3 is TGCGCCAGCAGCTTCTTGCGGGTTTTAGTTAATGAGCAGTTCTTC. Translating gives CASSFLRVLVNEQFF.

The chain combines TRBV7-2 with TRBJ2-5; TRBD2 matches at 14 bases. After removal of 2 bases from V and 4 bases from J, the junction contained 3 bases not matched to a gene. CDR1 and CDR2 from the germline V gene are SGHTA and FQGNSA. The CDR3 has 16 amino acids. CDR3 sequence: CASSLIGLAGGETQYF. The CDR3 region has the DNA TGTGCCAGCAGCTTAATAGGACTAGCGGGAGGAGAGACCCAGTACTTC. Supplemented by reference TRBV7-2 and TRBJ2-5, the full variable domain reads GAGVSQSPSNKVTEKGKDVELRCDPISGHTALYWYRQSLGQGLEFLIYFQGNSAPDKSGLPSDRFSAERTGGSVSTLTIQRTQQEDSAVYLCASSLIGLAGGETQYFGPGTRLLVL.

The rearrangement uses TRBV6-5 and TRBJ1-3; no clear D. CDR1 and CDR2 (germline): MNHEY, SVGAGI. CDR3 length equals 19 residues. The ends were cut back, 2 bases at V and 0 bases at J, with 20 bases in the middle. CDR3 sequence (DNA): TGTGCCAGCAGTTACACCCGAGGAAGGGTCCGCAACTCTGGAAACACCATATATTTT. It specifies CASSYTRGRVRNSGNTIYF.

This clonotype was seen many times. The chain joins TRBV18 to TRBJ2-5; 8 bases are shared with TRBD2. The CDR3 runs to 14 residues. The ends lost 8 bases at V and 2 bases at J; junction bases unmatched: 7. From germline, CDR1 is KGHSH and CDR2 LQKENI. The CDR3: CASSPGLEQETQYF. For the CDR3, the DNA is TGTGCCAGCAGCCCGGGACTAGAACAAGAGACCCAGTACTTC.

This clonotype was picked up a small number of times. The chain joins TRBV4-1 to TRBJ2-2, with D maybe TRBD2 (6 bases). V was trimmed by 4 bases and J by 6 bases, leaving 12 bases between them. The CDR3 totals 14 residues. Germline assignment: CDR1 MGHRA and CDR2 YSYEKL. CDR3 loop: CASSRTSRPGELFF. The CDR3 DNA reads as TGCGCCAGCAGCCGTACTAGCCGTCCCGGGGAGCTGTTTTTT.

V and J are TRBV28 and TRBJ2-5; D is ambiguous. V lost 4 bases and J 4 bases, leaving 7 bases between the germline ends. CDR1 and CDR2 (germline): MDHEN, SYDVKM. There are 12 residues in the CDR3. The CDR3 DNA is TGTGCCAGCAGTTCCGAAACAGAGACCCAGTACTTC. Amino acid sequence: CASSSETETQYF.